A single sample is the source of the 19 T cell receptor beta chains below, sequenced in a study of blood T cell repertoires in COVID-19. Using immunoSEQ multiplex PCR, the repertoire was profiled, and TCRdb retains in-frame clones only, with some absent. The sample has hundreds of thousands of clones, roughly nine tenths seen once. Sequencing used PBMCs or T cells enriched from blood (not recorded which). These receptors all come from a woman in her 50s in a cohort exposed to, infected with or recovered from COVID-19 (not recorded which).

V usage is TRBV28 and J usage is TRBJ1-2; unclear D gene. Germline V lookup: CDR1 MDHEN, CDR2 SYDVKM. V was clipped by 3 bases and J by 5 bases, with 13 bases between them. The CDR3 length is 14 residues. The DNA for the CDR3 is TGTGCCAGCAGTTTGAGGGTTACCCCTTATGGCTACACCTTC. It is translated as CASSLRVTPYGYTF.

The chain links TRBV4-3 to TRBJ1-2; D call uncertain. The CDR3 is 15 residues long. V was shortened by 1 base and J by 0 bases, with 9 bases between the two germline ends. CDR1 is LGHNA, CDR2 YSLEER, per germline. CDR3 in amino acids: CASSQGRPSNYGYTF. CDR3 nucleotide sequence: TGCGCCAGCAGCCAAGGGAGGCCCTCTAACTATGGCTACACCTTC.

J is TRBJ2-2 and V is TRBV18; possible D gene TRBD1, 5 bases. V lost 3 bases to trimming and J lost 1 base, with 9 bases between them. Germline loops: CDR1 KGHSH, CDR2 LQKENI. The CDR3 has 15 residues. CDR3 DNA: TGTGCCAGCTCACCCGACAGAGAGAACACCGGGGAGCTGTTTTTT. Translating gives CASSPDRENTGELFF.

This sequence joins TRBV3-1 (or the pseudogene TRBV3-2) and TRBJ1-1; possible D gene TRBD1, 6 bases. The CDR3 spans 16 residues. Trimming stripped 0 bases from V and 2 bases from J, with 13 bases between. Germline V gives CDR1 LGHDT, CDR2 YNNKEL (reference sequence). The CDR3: CASSQEGGARNTEAFF. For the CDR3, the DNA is TGTGCCAGCAGCCAAGAGGGGGGGGCTAGAAACACTGAAGCTTTCTTT.

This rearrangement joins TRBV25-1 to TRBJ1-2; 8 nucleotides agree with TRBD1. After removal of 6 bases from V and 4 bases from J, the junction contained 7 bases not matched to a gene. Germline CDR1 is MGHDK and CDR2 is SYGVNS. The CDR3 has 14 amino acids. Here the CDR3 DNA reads TGTGCCAGCAGGGAGACAGGGGCCGCCTATGGCTACACCTTC. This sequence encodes CASRETGAAYGYTF.

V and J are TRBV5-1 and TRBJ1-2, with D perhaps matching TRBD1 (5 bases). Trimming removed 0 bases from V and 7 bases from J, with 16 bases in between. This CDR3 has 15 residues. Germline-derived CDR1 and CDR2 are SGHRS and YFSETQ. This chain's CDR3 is CASSLAAGVDVGYTF. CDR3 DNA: TGCGCCAGCAGCTTGGCCGCGGGGGTTGATGTTGGCTACACCTTC.

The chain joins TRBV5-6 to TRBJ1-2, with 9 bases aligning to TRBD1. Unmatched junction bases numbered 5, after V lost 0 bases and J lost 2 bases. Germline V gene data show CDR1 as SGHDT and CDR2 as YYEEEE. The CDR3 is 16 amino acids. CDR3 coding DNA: TGTGCCAGCAGCTTGGAACAGGGGGCGAAGAACTATGGCTACACCTTC. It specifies CASSLEQGAKNYGYTF.

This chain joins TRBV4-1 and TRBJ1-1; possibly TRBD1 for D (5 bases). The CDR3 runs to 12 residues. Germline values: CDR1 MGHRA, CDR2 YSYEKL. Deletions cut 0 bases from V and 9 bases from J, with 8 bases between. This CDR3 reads CASSQEGEKAFF. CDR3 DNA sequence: TGCGCCAGCAGCCAAGAAGGGGAAAAAGCTTTCTTT.

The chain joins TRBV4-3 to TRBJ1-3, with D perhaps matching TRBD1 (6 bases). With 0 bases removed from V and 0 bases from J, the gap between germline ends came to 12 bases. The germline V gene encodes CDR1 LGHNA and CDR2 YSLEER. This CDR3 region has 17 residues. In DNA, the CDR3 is TGCGCCAGCAGCCAAGATCTGGGGGCAGGCTCTGGAAACACCATATATTTT. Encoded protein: CASSQDLGAGSGNTIYF.

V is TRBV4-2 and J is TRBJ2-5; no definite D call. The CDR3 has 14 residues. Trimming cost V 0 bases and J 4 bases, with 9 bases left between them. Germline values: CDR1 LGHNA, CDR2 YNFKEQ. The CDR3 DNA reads TGTGCCAGCAGCCAAGATAGATCGGGAGAGACCCAGTACTTC. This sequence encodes CASSQDRSGETQYF.

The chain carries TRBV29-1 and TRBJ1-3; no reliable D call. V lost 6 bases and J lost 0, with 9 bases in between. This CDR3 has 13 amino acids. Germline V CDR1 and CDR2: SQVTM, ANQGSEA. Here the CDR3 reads CSVAGLSGNTIYF. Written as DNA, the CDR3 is TGCAGCGTAGCAGGTCTCTCTGGAAACACCATATATTTT.

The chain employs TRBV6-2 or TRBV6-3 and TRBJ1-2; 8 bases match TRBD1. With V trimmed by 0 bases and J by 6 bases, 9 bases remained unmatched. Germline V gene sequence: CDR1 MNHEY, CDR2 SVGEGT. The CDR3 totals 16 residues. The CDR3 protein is CASSYSGAGGIDGYTF. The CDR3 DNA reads TGTGCCAGCAGTTACTCCGGGGCAGGGGGCATCGATGGCTACACCTTC.

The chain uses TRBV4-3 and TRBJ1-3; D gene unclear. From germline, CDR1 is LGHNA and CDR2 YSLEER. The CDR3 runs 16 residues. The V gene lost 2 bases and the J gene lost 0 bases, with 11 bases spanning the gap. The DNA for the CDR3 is TGCGCCAGCAGCCAAAATTCAGAACACTCTGGAAACACCATATATTTT. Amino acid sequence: CASSQNSEHSGNTIYF.

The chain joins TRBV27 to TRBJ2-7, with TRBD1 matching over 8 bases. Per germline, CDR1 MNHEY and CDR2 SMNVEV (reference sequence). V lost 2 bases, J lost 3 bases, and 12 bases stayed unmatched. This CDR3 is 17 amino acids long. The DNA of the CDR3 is TGTGCCAGCAGTTTAGAGTTCATCGGGACAGGAGTCTACGAGCAGTACTTC. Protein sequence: CASSLEFIGTGVYEQYF.

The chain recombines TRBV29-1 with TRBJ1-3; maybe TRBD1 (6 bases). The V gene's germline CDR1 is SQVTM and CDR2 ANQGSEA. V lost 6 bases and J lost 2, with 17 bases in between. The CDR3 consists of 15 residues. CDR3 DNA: TGCAGCGTCGTCACAGGGATAGAGGCTGGAAACACCATATATTTT. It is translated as CSVVTGIEAGNTIYF.

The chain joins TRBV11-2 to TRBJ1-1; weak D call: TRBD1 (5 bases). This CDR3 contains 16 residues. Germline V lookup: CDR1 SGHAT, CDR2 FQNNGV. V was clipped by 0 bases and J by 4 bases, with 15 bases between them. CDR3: CASSLDRVVSGTEAFF. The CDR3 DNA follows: TGTGCCAGCAGCTTAGACAGGGTCGTATCGGGCACTGAAGCTTTCTTT.

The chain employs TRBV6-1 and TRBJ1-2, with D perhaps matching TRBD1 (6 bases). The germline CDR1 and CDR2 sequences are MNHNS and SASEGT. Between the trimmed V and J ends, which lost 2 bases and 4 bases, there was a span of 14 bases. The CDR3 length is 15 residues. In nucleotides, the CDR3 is TGTGCCAGCAGTGAATTCCCAGGGGCCGGCTATGGCTACACCTTC. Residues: CASSEFPGAGYGYTF.

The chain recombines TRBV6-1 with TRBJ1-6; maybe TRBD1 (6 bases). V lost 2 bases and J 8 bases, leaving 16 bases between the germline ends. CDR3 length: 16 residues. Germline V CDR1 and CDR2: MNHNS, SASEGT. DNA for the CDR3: TGTGCCAGCAGTGAATATCGGGGGGCTACGGATTCACCCCTCCACTTT. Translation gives CASSEYRGATDSPLHF.

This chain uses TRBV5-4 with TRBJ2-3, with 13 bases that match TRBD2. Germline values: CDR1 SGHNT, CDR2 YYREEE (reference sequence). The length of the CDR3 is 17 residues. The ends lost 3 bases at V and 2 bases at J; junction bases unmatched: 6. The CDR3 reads CASSSRLAGGYTDTQYF. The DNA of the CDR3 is TGTGCCAGCAGCTCTCGACTAGCGGGGGGTTACACAGATACGCAGTATTTT.